Presented here are 23 T cell receptor beta chains from one specimen sequenced in a study of regulatory T cells in long-lasting Graves disease. Sequencing libraries for TCR beta were prepared with iRepertoire HTBI primers and Arm-PCR of CDR3 regions. TCRdb used MiXCR to reprocess the multiplex PCR reads, holding one entry per CDR3 protein. The sample has around 450,000 distinct CDR3 sequences, roughly a fifth seen once. As to time point: persistent/refractory GD, antithyroid drugs over 5 years with positive TRAb. The TCR library was made from RNA extracted from PBMCs. The material was peripheral blood mononuclear cells (PBMCs), obtained when the disease was refractory, from a patient treated with antithyroid drugs. The receptor source for this set is a female donor with Graves disease.

The chain carries TRBV5-1 and TRBJ2-5, with 7 bases aligning to TRBD2. Germline CDR1 reads SGHRS; CDR2 reads YFSETQ. With V trimmed by 4 bases and J by 5 bases, 8 bases remained unmatched. CDR3 length: 14 amino acids. CDR3 protein: CASSSGTAGETQYF. The CDR3 DNA sequence: TGCGCCAGCAGCAGCGGGACGGCAGGCGAGACCCAGTACTTC.

This clonotype was observed at least ten times. The CDR3 bases are TGTGCCAGCACCCCCGGCAGGCGGTTCAATCAGCCCCAGCATTTT. It codes for CASTPGRRFNQPQHF. The V call is TRBV12-3 or TRBV12-4, the J call TRBJ1-5; D uncertain. The CDR3 covers 15 residues. V gave up 7 bases and J gave up 3 bases, with 16 bases separating them.

In its sample, this clonotype was seen many times. V usage is TRBV29-1 and J usage is TRBJ2-7; D is unclear. Germline CDR1 is SQVTM and CDR2 is ANQGSEA. The V and J ends lost 2 bases and 5 bases respectively, with 13 bases between them. This CDR3 contains 13 residues. The CDR3 coding sequence is TGCAGCGTTGAAAGACCGGGTTCGGACGAGCAGTACTTC. It encodes CSVERPGSDEQYF.

The chain uses TRBV4-1 and TRBJ2-4; 12 bases line up with TRBD2. Unmatched junction bases numbered 1, after V lost 4 bases and J lost 0 bases. This CDR3 region has 16 residues. Germline CDR1 MGHRA, CDR2 YSYEKL. The CDR3 DNA sequence: TGCGCCAGCAGCCGGACTAGCGGGGAAGCCAAAAACATTCAGTACTTC. It is translated as CASSRTSGEAKNIQYF.

This clonotype was observed at least ten times. The chain links TRBV5-5 to TRBJ1-6; D is undetermined. Trimming took 7 bases from V and 5 from J, leaving 10 bases between them. The CDR3 contains 13 residues. Germline-derived CDR1 and CDR2 are SGHKS and YYEKEE (reference sequence). CDR3 in DNA: TGTGCCAGCGTCGCCCTACATAATTCACCCCTCCACTTT. Translation: CASVALHNSPLHF. Full variable domain (remainder filled in from reference TRBV5-5 and TRBJ1-6): DAGVTQSPTHLIKTRGQQVTLRCSPISGHKSVSWYQQVLGQGPQFIFQYYEKEERGRGNFPDRFSARQFPNYSSELNVNALLLGDSALYLCASVALHNSPLHFGNGTRLTVT.

The table lists this clonotype with many counts. The V call is TRBV15, the J call TRBJ1-5; TRBD1 might be the D (6 bases). The CDR3 length is 16 residues. Germline-derived CDR1 and CDR2 are LNHNV and YYDKDF (reference sequence). V was clipped by 4 bases and J by 1 base, with 14 bases between them. CDR3 region: CATSTTGHRSNQPQHF. The CDR3 DNA sequence: TGTGCCACCAGCACAACAGGGCACAGAAGCAATCAGCCCCAGCATTTT.

In this sample, this clonotype turned up a few times. A read error may explain this, as a much larger clone is one base away. J is TRBJ1-5 and V is TRBV11-3, with D tentatively TRBD1 (5 bases). CDR1 and CDR2 (germline): SGHNT, YENEEA. V lost 3 bases to trimming and J lost 9 bases, with 21 bases between them. The CDR3 runs to 16 residues. CDR3 in DNA: TGTGCCAGCAGCTTTCCACGGAGGACAATCGGGCCGCCCCAGCATTTT. It codes for CASSFPRRTIGPPQHF.

Ten or more counts support this clonotype. This rearrangement joins TRBV28 to TRBJ1-1; D remains ambiguous. CDR3 length equals 13 residues. V dropped 5 bases and J dropped 5 bases, with 12 bases sitting between them. Germline CDR1 reads MDHEN; CDR2 reads SYDVKM. CDR3 amino acids: CASSPPSRTEAFF. CDR3 bases: TGTGCCAGCAGTCCTCCCTCGAGGACTGAAGCTTTCTTT.

V is TRBV15 and J is TRBJ2-1; tentatively, D is TRBD2 (5 bases). Germline V gene data show CDR1 as LNHNV and CDR2 as YYDKDF (reference sequence). The CDR3 contains 14 residues. The ends were cut back, 1 base at V and 11 bases at J, with 15 bases in the middle. The CDR3 loop reads CATSRVGYSVKQFF. Here the CDR3 DNA reads TGTGCCACCAGCAGAGTGGGATATAGCGTAAAGCAGTTCTTC.

Concerning this clonotype: One base away lies a much larger clone, so this may be a sequencing read error. The gene calls are TRBV2 and TRBJ1-6; D is undetermined. Trimming took 8 bases from V and 8 from J, leaving 10 bases between them. The CDR3 sequence is 12 residues long. From germline, CDR1 is SNHLY and CDR2 FYNNEI. The chain's CDR3 is CASWSGYSPLHF. CDR3 coding DNA: TGTGCCAGCTGGTCCGGTTATTCACCCCTCCACTTT.

This clonotype was detected ten times or more. This chain joins TRBV7-2 and TRBJ2-7; possibly TRBD1 for D (6 bases). Germline V gives CDR1 SGHTA, CDR2 FQGNSA. The germline V and J ends were trimmed by 5 bases and 5 bases, with 19 bases remaining between them. The CDR3 extends over 15 amino acids. The CDR3 sequence: CASSPYQGRWDEQYF. In DNA form, the CDR3 reads TGTGCCAGCAGCCCCTACCAGGGGCGGTGGGACGAGCAGTACTTC.

This clonotype was seen repeatedly, ten times or more. V is TRBV11-1 and J is TRBJ2-7; 7 nucleotides match TRBD2. CDR3 size: 14 residues. Looked up from germline, CDR1 is SGHAT and CDR2 is FQDESV (reference sequence). The J segment lost 6 bases and the V segment lost 3 bases, leaving 8 bases of the junction unmatched. CDR3 DNA: TGTGCCAGCAGCTTTGGGAGGGGACTCTCCGAGCAGTACTTC. It codes for CASSFGRGLSEQYF. Looking up the rest from reference TRBV11-1 and TRBJ2-7 gives the full variable domain: EAEVAQSPRYKITEKSQAVAFWCDPISGHATLYWYRQILGQGPELLVQFQDESVVDDSQLPKDRFSAERLKGVDSTLKIQPAELGDSAMYLCASSFGRGLSEQYFGPGTRLTVT.

This clonotype was seen a handful of times. The chain couples TRBV7-2 to TRBJ1-4; perhaps TRBD1 as D (6 bases). V was pared by 4 bases and J by 8 bases, with 17 bases between. The CDR3 contains 15 residues. CDR1 is SGHTA and CDR2 is FQGNSA in the germline V gene. The CDR3 spells CASSWRGAVEEKLFF. Here the CDR3 DNA reads TGTGCCAGCAGCTGGCGGGGGGCCGTTGAAGAAAAACTGTTTTTT.

The sample holds many counts of this clonotype. CDR3 residues: CASSPPGGSGQDGYTF. In nucleotides, the CDR3 is TGTGCCAGCAGTCCCCCGGGAGGGAGTGGACAGGATGGCTACACCTTC. The V call is TRBV6-1, the J call TRBJ1-2, with 7 nucleotides matching TRBD1. CDR1 and CDR2 (germline): MNHNS, SASEGT. The CDR3 is 16 amino acids. Trimming took 5 bases from V and 6 from J; bases not matched to a gene: 15.

The chain recombines TRBV7-9 with TRBJ2-7; D remains ambiguous. The CDR3 is 13 amino acids. The V gene lost 5 bases and the J gene lost 2 bases, with 10 bases spanning the gap. CDR1 and CDR2 (germline): SEHNR, FQNEAQ (reference sequence). The CDR3 loop is CASSVAAAYEQYF. The CDR3 DNA reads as TGTGCCAGCAGCGTCGCCGCAGCCTACGAGCAGTACTTC.

This clonotype was detected many times. The chain employs TRBV6-5 and TRBJ2-7; D is possibly TRBD2 (5 bases). The germline V and J ends were trimmed by 0 bases and 3 bases, with 12 bases remaining between them. The CDR3 loop spans 15 amino acids. The germline V gene has CDR1 MNHEY and CDR2 SVGAGI. CDR3 residues: CASSYSTSEGYEQYF. The CDR3 region has the DNA TGTGCCAGCAGTTACTCGACCAGTGAGGGCTACGAGCAGTACTTC.

The chain uses TRBV4-1 and TRBJ1-2; D unclear. The CDR3 length is 13 residues. Per the germline V gene, CDR1 is MGHRA and CDR2 is YSYEKL. The V gene lost 1 base and the J gene lost 4 bases, with 7 bases spanning the gap. This CDR3 is CASSQVGIYGYTF. CDR3 DNA sequence: TGCGCCAGCAGCCAAGTAGGGATCTATGGCTACACCTTC.

The rearrangement links TRBV19 to TRBJ2-1; 10 nucleotides line up with TRBD2. The J segment lost 1 base and the V segment lost 0 bases, leaving 6 bases of the junction unmatched. CDR1 is LNHDA, CDR2 SQIVND, per germline (reference sequence). This CDR3 spans 18 amino acids. The CDR3 DNA is TGTGCCAGTAGTATAGATCTTGAGCGGGAGGGATCCTACAATGAGCAGTTCTTC. As protein: CASSIDLEREGSYNEQFF. The complete variable domain, with remaining parts taken from reference TRBV19 and TRBJ2-1, reads DGGITQSPKYLFRKEGQNVTLSCEQNLNHDAMYWYRQDPGQGLRLIYYSQIVNDFQKGDIAEGYSVSREKKESFPLTVTSAQKNPTAFYLCASSIDLEREGSYNEQFFGPGTRLTVL.

V and J are TRBV4-1 and TRBJ2-7; D gene unclear. Germline CDR1 is MGHRA and CDR2 is YSYEKL. V was shortened by 8 bases and J by 4 bases, with 24 bases between the two germline ends. The CDR3 is 16 residues long. The DNA for the CDR3 is TGCGCCAGCGCGAGTAACAATTTGCTCAGCACTTACGAGCAGTACTTC. It yields the protein CASASNNLLSTYEQYF.

This clonotype appeared a few times. The rearrangement joins TRBV6-1 to TRBJ1-1, with a tentative D call TRBD1 (5 bases). CDR3 length: 13 residues. From germline, CDR1 is MNHNS and CDR2 SASEGT. The V gene lost 6 bases and the J gene lost 4 bases, with 12 bases spanning the gap. The CDR3 spells CASRRVGGTEAFF. In DNA form, the CDR3 reads TGTGCCAGCAGAAGGGTTGGGGGCACTGAAGCTTTCTTT.

This clonotype was seen only a few times. The V call is TRBV15, the J call TRBJ1-2, with a weak D call TRBD1 (5 bases). The CDR3 covers 14 residues. Germline CDR1 and CDR2: LNHNV and YYDKDF (reference sequence). V was trimmed by 5 bases and J by 2 bases, leaving 12 bases between them. This CDR3 is CATSGPRANYGYTF. The CDR3, as DNA: TGTGCCACCAGCGGACCCAGGGCGAACTATGGCTACACCTTC.

This clonotype appeared many times. V gene TRBV28 combines with J gene TRBJ2-7; tentatively, D is TRBD1 (5 bases). This CDR3 is built from 15 residues. Germline V gene data show CDR1 as MDHEN and CDR2 as SYDVKM. V was pared by 7 bases and J by 3 bases, with 19 bases between. The CDR3 DNA reads as TGTGCCAGCATAGGCCAGGGCGCCCCCCTCTACGAGCAGTACTTC. It specifies CASIGQGAPLYEQYF.

The V call is TRBV6-1, the J call TRBJ2-3, with no clear D. V was pared by 4 bases and J by 4 bases, with 0 bases between. The germline CDR1 and CDR2 sequences are MNHNS and SASEGT. This CDR3 comprises 10 residues. CDR3 amino acids: CASSADTQYF. CDR3 coding DNA: TGTGCCAGCAGTGCAGATACGCAGTATTTT.